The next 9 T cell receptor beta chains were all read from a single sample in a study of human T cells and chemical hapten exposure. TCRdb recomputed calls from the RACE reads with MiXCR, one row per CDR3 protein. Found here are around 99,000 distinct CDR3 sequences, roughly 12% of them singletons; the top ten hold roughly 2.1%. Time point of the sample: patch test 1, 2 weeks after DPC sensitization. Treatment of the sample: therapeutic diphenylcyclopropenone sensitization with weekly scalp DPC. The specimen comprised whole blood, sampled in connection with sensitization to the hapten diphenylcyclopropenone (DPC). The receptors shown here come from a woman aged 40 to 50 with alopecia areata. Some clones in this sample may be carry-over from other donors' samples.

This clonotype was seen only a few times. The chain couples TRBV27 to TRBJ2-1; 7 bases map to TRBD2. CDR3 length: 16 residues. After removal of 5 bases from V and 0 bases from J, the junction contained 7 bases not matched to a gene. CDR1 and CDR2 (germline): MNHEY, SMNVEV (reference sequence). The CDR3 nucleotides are TGTGCCAGCAGTCGCCAGCGGGAAAGCTCCTACAATGAGCAGTTCTTC. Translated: CASSRQRESSYNEQFF.

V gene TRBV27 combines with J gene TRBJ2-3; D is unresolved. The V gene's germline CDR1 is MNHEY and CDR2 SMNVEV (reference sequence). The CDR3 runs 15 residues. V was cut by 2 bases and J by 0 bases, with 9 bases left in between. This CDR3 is CASSLMGASTDTQYF. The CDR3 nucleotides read TGTGCCAGCAGTTTAATGGGTGCTAGCACAGATACGCAGTATTTT.

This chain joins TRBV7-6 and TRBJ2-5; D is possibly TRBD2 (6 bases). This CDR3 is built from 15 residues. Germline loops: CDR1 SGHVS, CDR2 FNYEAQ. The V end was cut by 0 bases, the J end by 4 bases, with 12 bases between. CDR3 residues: CASSLAGGPAETQYF. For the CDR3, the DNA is TGTGCCAGCAGCTTAGCGGGGGGACCTGCAGAGACCCAGTACTTC.

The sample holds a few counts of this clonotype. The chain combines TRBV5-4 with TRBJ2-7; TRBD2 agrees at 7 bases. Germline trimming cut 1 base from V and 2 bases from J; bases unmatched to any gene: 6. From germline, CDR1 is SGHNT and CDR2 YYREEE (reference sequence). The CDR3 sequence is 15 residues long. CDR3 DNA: TGTGCCAGCAGCTTGAGCGGGGCCCCCCCCTACGAGCAGTACTTC. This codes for CASSLSGAPPYEQYF.

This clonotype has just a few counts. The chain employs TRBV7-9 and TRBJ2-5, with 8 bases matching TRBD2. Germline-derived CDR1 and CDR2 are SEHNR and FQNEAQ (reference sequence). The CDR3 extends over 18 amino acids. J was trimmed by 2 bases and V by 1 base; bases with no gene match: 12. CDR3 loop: CASSLGVLAGGLQETQYF. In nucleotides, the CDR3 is TGTGCCAGCAGCTTAGGAGTGCTAGCGGGTGGTCTTCAAGAGACCCAGTACTTC.

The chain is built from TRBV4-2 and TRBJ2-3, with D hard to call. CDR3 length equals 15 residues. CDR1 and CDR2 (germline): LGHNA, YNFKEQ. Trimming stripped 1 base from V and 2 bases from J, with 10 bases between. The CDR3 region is CASSQGGEITDTQYF. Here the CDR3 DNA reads TGTGCCAGCAGCCAAGGTGGCGAAATCACAGATACGCAGTATTTT.

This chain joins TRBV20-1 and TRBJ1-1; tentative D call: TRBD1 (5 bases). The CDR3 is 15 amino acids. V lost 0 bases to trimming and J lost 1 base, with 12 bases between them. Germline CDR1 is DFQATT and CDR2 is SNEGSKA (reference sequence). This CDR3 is CSARDWRQGNTEAFF. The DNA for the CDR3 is TGCAGTGCTAGAGATTGGCGTCAGGGGAACACTGAAGCTTTCTTT.

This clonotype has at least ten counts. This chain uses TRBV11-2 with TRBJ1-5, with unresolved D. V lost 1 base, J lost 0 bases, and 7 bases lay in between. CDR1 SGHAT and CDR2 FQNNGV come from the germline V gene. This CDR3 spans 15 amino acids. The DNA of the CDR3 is TGTGCCAGCAGCTTAGGCACATATAGCAATCAGCCCCAGCATTTT. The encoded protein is CASSLGTYSNQPQHF.

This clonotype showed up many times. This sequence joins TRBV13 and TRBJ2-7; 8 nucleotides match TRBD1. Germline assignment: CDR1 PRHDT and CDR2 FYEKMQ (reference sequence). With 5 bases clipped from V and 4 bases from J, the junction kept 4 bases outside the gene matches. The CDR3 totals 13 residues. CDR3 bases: TGTGCCAGCAGCCAGGGACAGGAGTACGAGCAGTACTTC. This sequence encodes CASSQGQEYEQYF.